This passage covers 8 T cell receptor beta chains from one sample sequenced in a study of OX40 agonist ivuxolimab in advanced cancers. The repertoire was sequenced with immunoSEQ multiplex PCR; TCRdb's copy has only in-frame clones and lacks some. This sample has around 30,000 clones; approximately 80% occur once, and the top ten carry 2.5% to 3%. The starting material was CD4+ or CD8+ T cells sorted from blood, obtained in a trial of the OX40 agonist ivuxolimab. All receptors derive from an adult with an advanced solid tumor such as melanoma, head and neck, liver or kidney cancer.

The V call is TRBV11-3, the J call TRBJ2-1; 7 bases fit TRBD2. V dropped 3 bases and J dropped 1; count of bases not matched to a gene: 3. The CDR3 covers 15 residues. Per germline, CDR1 SGHNT and CDR2 YENEEA. The DNA for the CDR3 is TGTGCCAGCAGCTTCACGGGGGGTTCCTACAATGAGCAGTTCTTC. It translates to CASSFTGGSYNEQFF. The full variable domain, rest sourced from reference TRBV11-3 and TRBJ2-1, is EAGVVQSPRYKIIEKKQPVAFWCNPISGHNTLYWYLQNLGQGPELLIRYENEEAVDDSQLPKDRFSAERLKGVDSTLKIQPAELGDSAVYLCASSFTGGSYNEQFFGPGTRLTVL.

This clone occurred once. DNA for the CDR3: TGTGCCAGCAGCAAAGGGGGGGCGCGGTACGAGCAGTACTTC. Protein product: CASSKGGARYEQYF. This chain links TRBV7-9 with TRBJ2-7; D might be TRBD2 (7 bases). V lost 5 bases and J lost 4, with 15 bases in between. CDR3 length: 14 residues. Germline V lookup: CDR1 SEHNR, CDR2 FQNEAQ (reference sequence).

This chain uses TRBV6-6 with TRBJ1-1; 8 nucleotides line up with TRBD1. Trimming took 5 bases from V and 6 from J; bases not matched to a gene: 8. CDR3 length: 14 residues. CDR1 and CDR2 from the germline V gene are MNHNY and SVGAGI (reference sequence). CDR3 amino acids: CASSRRGQEAEAFF. CDR3 in DNA: TGTGCCAGCAGTCGCAGGGGGCAGGAGGCTGAAGCTTTCTTT.

This chain joins TRBV7-9 and TRBJ2-4; TRBD2 matches at 14 bases. The CDR3 is made up of 15 amino acids. Germline V gene sequence: CDR1 SEHNR, CDR2 FQNEAQ (reference sequence). V lost 5 bases and J lost 13; bases outside the gene matches: 10. As DNA, the CDR3 is TGTGCCAGCAGCCCCGGGACTAGCGGGGGCATATTACAGTACTTC. Translating it yields CASSPGTSGGILQYF.

The rearrangement uses TRBV25-1 and TRBJ2-1; the match to TRBD1 covers 10 bases. The CDR3 is made up of 15 amino acids. Unmatched junction bases numbered 7, after V lost 4 bases and J lost 7 bases. Looked up from germline, CDR1 is MGHDK and CDR2 is SYGVNS. The CDR3 DNA reads TGTGCCAGCAGTGGAAAGCTGGGACAGGGGAATGAGCAGTTCTTC. This encodes CASSGKLGQGNEQFF.

This rearrangement joins TRBV7-9 to TRBJ1-4; D gene unclear. This CDR3 region has 18 residues. V lost 5 bases to trimming and J lost 3 bases, with 22 bases between them. Germline V gives CDR1 SEHNR, CDR2 FQNEAQ (reference sequence). The CDR3 reads CASSPLSTSDTSNEKLFF. For the CDR3, the DNA is TGTGCCAGCAGCCCCCTCAGTACGAGCGACACGTCTAATGAAAAACTGTTTTTT.

The chain joins TRBV6-8 to TRBJ2-1, with D unclear. From germline, CDR1 is MNHGY and CDR2 SAAAGT. V lost 8 bases, J lost 3 bases, and 11 bases lay in between. This CDR3 is built from 13 residues. The CDR3 nucleotides are TGTGCCAGCTGCCTTAGGAACTACAATGAGCAGTTCTTC. As protein: CASCLRNYNEQFF.

Note on this clone: Additional DNA sequences in this sample encode the identical CDR3. This chain joins TRBV6-5 and TRBJ1-2; D is undetermined. The V and J ends lost 2 bases and 7 bases respectively, with 11 bases between them. Germline V gene lookup returns CDR1 MNHEY and CDR2 SVGAGI. The CDR3 contains 13 residues. The CDR3: CASSYRRVGGYTF. Written as DNA, the CDR3 is TGTGCCAGCAGTTACCGCCGGGTGGGTGGCTACACCTTC.